The clone carrying this T cell receptor beta chain was counted once. Its matching antigen is unknown. The data were obtained in a study of blood T cells in healthy people across ages. Whole-study results and caveats: Among long-lived donors, naive CD4+ cells were more numerous and diversity higher than in aged donors.

CDR3 length: 18 amino acids. The V and J ends lost 6 bases and 3 bases, in that order; junction bases with no gene match: 14. The germline CDR1 and CDR2 sequences are DFQATT and SNEGSKA (reference sequence). The second PCR ran roughly 7 to 12 cycles with a sample-barcoded 5' primer and J-beta primers. In TCRdb, the 5' RACE reads were re-called with MiXCR into one record per CDR3 protein. The sample carries about 760,000 distinct CDR3 sequences, just over 55% recorded once. V is TRBV20-1 and J is TRBJ2-1; 13 bases align to TRBD2. This clonotype was sampled from a middle-aged man in good health. The source material was blood. CDR3 amino acids: CSAVRPGLAGTYYNEQFF. DNA for the CDR3: TGCAGTGCCGTAAGACCGGGACTAGCGGGAACATACTACAATGAGCAGTTCTTC.